This T cell receptor (beta chain) is drawn from a study of blood T cell repertoires in COVID-19. For the study at large: Acute and convalescent COVID-19 specimens originated in the United States, Italy and Spain.

The CDR3 sequence is 14 residues long. J was trimmed by 1 base and V by 6 bases; bases with no gene match: 4. The germline CDR1 and CDR2 sequences are SNHLY and FYNNEI. In the original processing: How many nucleated cells were present was estimated from reference gene primer amplification. Assay: immunoSEQ multiplex PCR; the TCRdb copy retains only in-frame clones and omits some. The V and J calls and clone size come from that table; D and trimming were worked out from the DNA. The data contain more than 200,000 clones, about four fifths of them seen just once; the ten biggest clones take up about 9%.

Sample: peripheral blood. This clonotype was obtained from a man aged 40-55 years with active or convalescent COVID-19. The J gene is TRBJ1-2, the V gene TRBV2, with TRBD1 matching 8 bases. The CDR3 reads CASRGQGLNYGYTF. CDR3 in DNA: TGTGCCAGCAGAGGACAGGGACTTAACTATGGCTACACCTTC.